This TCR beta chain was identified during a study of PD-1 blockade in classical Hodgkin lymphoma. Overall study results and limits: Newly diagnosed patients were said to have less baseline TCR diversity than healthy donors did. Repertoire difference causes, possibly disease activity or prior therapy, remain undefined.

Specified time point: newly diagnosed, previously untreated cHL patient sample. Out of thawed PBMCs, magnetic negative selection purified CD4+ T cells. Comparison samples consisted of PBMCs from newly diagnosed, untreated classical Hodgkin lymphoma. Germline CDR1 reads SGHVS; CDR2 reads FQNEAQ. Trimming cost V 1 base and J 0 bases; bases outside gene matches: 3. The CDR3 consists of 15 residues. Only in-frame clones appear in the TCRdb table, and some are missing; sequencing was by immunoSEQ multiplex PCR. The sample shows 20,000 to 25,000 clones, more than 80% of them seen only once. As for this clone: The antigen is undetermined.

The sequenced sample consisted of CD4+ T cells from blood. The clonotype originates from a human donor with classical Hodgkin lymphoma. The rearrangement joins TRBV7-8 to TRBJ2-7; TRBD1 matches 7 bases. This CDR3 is CASSLGWDSSYEQYF. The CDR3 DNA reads TGTGCCAGCAGCTTAGGGTGGGACAGCTCCTACGAGCAGTACTTC.